These T cell receptor beta chains were read from a single sample in a study of OX40 agonist ivuxolimab in advanced cancers. Sequencing was performed with immunoSEQ multiplex PCR; in TCRdb, only in-frame clones are kept and a portion is missing. The sample holds 40,000 to 45,000 clones, about 88% seen once. Sample: CD4+ or CD8+ T cells sorted from blood, taken in a trial of the OX40 agonist ivuxolimab. All receptors derive from an adult with an advanced solid tumor such as melanoma, head and neck, liver or kidney cancer. CDR3s include the opening cysteine and the closing phenylalanine or tryptophan. Each record gives: J gene, V gene, CDR3 length, CDR3 protein.

>TRBJ2-7|TRBV5-1|12
CASSTGDYEQYF
>TRBJ2-1|TRBV13|12
CASSLGLGEQFF
>TRBJ2-7|TRBV10-3|15
CAINDKGRTSYEQYF
>TRBJ2-2|TRBV6-5|12
CASSYSRGELFF
>TRBJ2-1|TRBV6-1|13
CASSENWRNEQFF
>TRBJ2-7|TRBV7-7|13
CASSLSVANEQYF
>TRBJ2-1|TRBV15|14
CATSRGGDYNEQFF
>TRBJ1-5|TRBV5-8|15
CASSNTGYSNQPQHF
>TRBJ1-2|TRBV7-9|14
CASGYGTGVYGYTF
>TRBJ2-1|TRBV25-1|10
CASGLNEQFF